Presented here are 4 T cell receptor beta chains from one specimen sequenced in a study of T cell responses to AZD1222 COVID-19 vaccine. Assay: immunoSEQ multiplex PCR; the TCRdb copy retains only in-frame clones and omits some. The data show approximately 84,000 clones, with more than 80% seen just once and roughly 29% held by the top ten. The sample here was peripheral blood, taken on day 0 of AZD1222 vaccination. All receptors come from an adult in good health.

The chain couples TRBV11-2 to TRBJ2-7; D not certain. The germline V gene encodes CDR1 SGHAT and CDR2 FQNNGV. V was pared by 4 bases and J by 6 bases, with 7 bases between. The CDR3 is made up of 11 amino acids. CDR3 protein: CASSSSVEQYF. The CDR3 region has the DNA TGTGCCAGCAGCTCCTCGGTCGAGCAGTACTTC.

The table lists this clone with a few counts. This sequence joins TRBV4-1 and TRBJ2-5, with 9 bases lining up with TRBD2. This CDR3 is built from 14 residues. CDR1 MGHRA and CDR2 YSYEKL come from the germline V gene. V gave up 5 bases and J gave up 4 bases; unmatched junction bases: 5. In DNA form, the CDR3 reads TGCGCCAGCAGCTCCAGACTAGCGGTAGAGACCCAGTACTTC. Translated: CASSSRLAVETQYF.

The gene calls are TRBV6-1 and TRBJ1-3; D may be TRBD1 (5 bases). V was trimmed by 0 bases and J by 1 base, leaving 16 bases between them. This CDR3 is built from 18 residues. Germline CDR1 and CDR2: MNHNS and SASEGT. The CDR3 region has the DNA TGTGCCAGCAGTGAAGCGCGCAGGGCTCAAGGGTCTGGAAACACCATATATTTT. It encodes CASSEARRAQGSGNTIYF.

The V call is TRBV27, the J call TRBJ2-7; 8 bases are a match to TRBD2. Trimming removed 5 bases from V and 3 bases from J; junction bases left unmatched: 6. CDR3 size: 14 residues. Germline-derived CDR1 and CDR2 are MNHEY and SMNVEV (reference sequence). CDR3 bases: TGTGCCAGCAGTCTCGGCCTAGCGGGCTACGAGCAGTACTTC. Translation: CASSLGLAGYEQYF.